This passage covers 29 T cell receptor beta chains from one sample sequenced in a study of neurological immune-mediated disorders. TCRdb redid the calling of the 5' RACE reads with MiXCR, one entry per CDR3 protein. The table shows over 35,000 distinct CDR3 sequences, with 3.5% to 5% occurring only once. The material sequenced was PBMCs. These receptors all stem from a woman aged 60-70 years with multiple sclerosis.

The J gene is TRBJ2-3, the V gene TRBV10-1; 11 bases map to TRBD1. The CDR3 runs to 13 residues. J was trimmed by 6 bases and V by 6 bases; bases with no gene match: 2. The germline CDR1 and CDR2 sequences are WNHNN and SYGVQD (reference sequence). CDR3 in amino acids: CASRRDRGDTQYF. CDR3 DNA: TGCGCCAGCAGACGGGACAGGGGGGATACGCAGTATTTT.

This clonotype appeared a few times. The rearrangement links TRBV5-1 to TRBJ2-1; the match to TRBD2 covers 10 bases. Losses at the gene ends were 4 bases for V and 8 bases for J; bases not matched to a gene: 9. Germline lookup yields CDR1 SGHRS and CDR2 YFSETQ. CDR3 size: 15 residues. CDR3 residues: CASSREREGGYEQFF. CDR3 in DNA: TGCGCCAGCAGCCGCGAGCGGGAGGGCGGGTATGAGCAGTTCTTC.

This clonotype was picked up many times. This chain links TRBV6-2 or TRBV6-3 with TRBJ2-3; D is unclear. The germline V and J ends were trimmed by 2 bases and 4 bases, with 4 bases remaining between them. Germline V gives CDR1 MNHEY, CDR2 SVGEGT. The CDR3 length is 12 residues. CDR3 amino acids: CASSYTSDTQYF. The CDR3 DNA reads TGTGCCAGCAGTTACACATCAGATACGCAGTATTTT.

The chain has TRBV20-1 and TRBJ2-2, with 7 bases that match TRBD1. This CDR3 has 13 residues. V trimming: 5 bases; J trimming: 1 base; junction bases outside the gene matches: 1. Germline values: CDR1 DFQATT, CDR2 SNEGSKA (reference sequence). The chain's CDR3 is CSADRENTGELFF. The CDR3 DNA reads TGCAGTGCTGACAGGGAGAACACCGGGGAGCTGTTTTTT.

At least ten counts were recorded for this clonotype. The chain uses TRBV29-1 and TRBJ1-3; D is perhaps TRBD1 (5 bases). Per germline, CDR1 SQVTM and CDR2 ANQGSEA. The CDR3 contains 12 residues. V was shortened by 3 bases and J by 7 bases, with 10 bases between the two germline ends. The CDR3 reads CSVDAGTNTIYF. In DNA, the CDR3 is TGCAGCGTTGACGCGGGGACCAACACCATATATTTT. Complete variable domain (other parts from reference TRBV29-1 and TRBJ1-3): SAVISQKPSRDICQRGTSLTIQCQVDSQVTMMFWYRQQPGQSLTLIATANQGSEATYESGFVIDKFPISRPNLTFSTLTVSNMSPEDSSIYLCSVDAGTNTIYFGEGSWLTVV.

This clonotype rates as medium-sized. This chain joins TRBV7-9 and TRBJ2-5, with 10 bases aligning to TRBD1. V shed 4 bases and J 1 base; nucleotides not matched to a gene: 6. This CDR3 spans 16 amino acids. Germline values: CDR1 SEHNR, CDR2 FQNEAQ (reference sequence). CDR3 bases: TGTGCCAGCAGCTCCGGGACAGGGGCTCCCCAAGAGACCCAGTACTTC. Protein product: CASSSGTGAPQETQYF.

This clonotype was counted ten times or more. The gene calls are TRBV7-2 and TRBJ2-4; D is possibly TRBD2 (5 bases). V lost 0 bases and J lost 8, with 11 bases in between. There are 14 residues in the CDR3. Per the germline V gene, CDR1 is SGHTA and CDR2 is FQGNSA. DNA of the CDR3: TGTGCCAGCAGCTTAGCAGGAGGATGGGACATTCAGTACTTC. Encoded protein: CASSLAGGWDIQYF. The whole variable domain, filled in from reference TRBV7-2 and TRBJ2-4, reads GAGVSQSPSNKVTEKGKDVELRCDPISGHTALYWYRQSLGQGLEFLIYFQGNSAPDKSGLPSDRFSAERTGGSVSTLTIQRTQQEDSAVYLCASSLAGGWDIQYFGAGTRLSVL.

The chain couples TRBV5-1 to TRBJ1-2, with TRBD1 matching over 7 bases. J gave up 3 bases and V 4 bases, and 9 bases lay outside the gene matches. The CDR3 consists of 15 residues. Germline V lookup: CDR1 SGHRS, CDR2 YFSETQ. This CDR3 reads CASSKEQGLDYGYTF. DNA of the CDR3: TGCGCCAGCAGCAAGGAACAGGGGTTGGACTATGGCTACACCTTC.

V and J are TRBV5-1 and TRBJ1-4, with D hard to call. Trimming removed 1 base at V and 5 bases at J, with 18 bases between. The germline V gene has CDR1 SGHRS and CDR2 YFSETQ. The CDR3 has 17 residues. CDR3 bases: TGCGCCAGCAGCTTGACGGTATTCGACAATGGGAATGAAAAACTGTTTTTT. Encoded protein: CASSLTVFDNGNEKLFF.

This clonotype was observed many times. The CDR3 DNA is TGTGCCAGCAGCTTAGGAGTCACATCTGGAAACACCATATATTTT. Translated: CASSLGVTSGNTIYF. This sequence joins TRBV7-2 and TRBJ1-3; D is unresolved. The CDR3 contains 15 residues. Trimming took 1 base from V and 1 from J, leaving 8 bases between them. Germline CDR1 SGHTA, CDR2 FQGNSA. Combining the CDR3 with reference TRBV7-2 and TRBJ1-3 gives the whole variable domain GAGVSQSPSNKVTEKGKDVELRCDPISGHTALYWYRQSLGQGLEFLIYFQGNSAPDKSGLPSDRFSAERTGGSVSTLTIQRTQQEDSAVYLCASSLGVTSGNTIYFGEGSWLTVV.

This clonotype showed up many times. The V and J genes are TRBV5-1 and TRBJ2-3, with 8 bases aligning to TRBD2. V lost 5 bases, J lost 2 bases, and 4 bases stayed unmatched. The CDR3 is 14 amino acids. CDR1 is SGHRS and CDR2 is YFSETQ in the germline V gene. CDR3 amino acids: CASRLAGHTDTQYF. For the CDR3, the DNA is TGCGCCAGCAGGTTAGCGGGACACACAGATACGCAGTATTTT.

This clonotype occurred many times. The chain links TRBV28 to TRBJ1-2; D gene unclear. Germline CDR1 MDHEN, CDR2 SYDVKM. Deletions cut 0 bases from V and 8 bases from J, with 7 bases between. The CDR3 spans 12 residues. The DNA for the CDR3 is TGTGCCAGCAGTTTATGGTCAATAGGCTACACCTTC. Translation gives CASSLWSIGYTF.

This clonotype was seen only a few times. The chain combines TRBV7-2 with TRBJ2-2; tentative D call: TRBD1 (6 bases). Germline loops: CDR1 SGHTA, CDR2 FQGNSA. The CDR3 extends over 16 amino acids. V lost 5 bases and J lost 0, with 13 bases in between. CDR3 nucleotides: TGTGCCAGCAGCCGACGGACAGCTGCGAACACCGGGGAGCTGTTTTTT. Translating gives CASSRRTAANTGELFF.

This clonotype was counted ten times or more. The V and J genes are TRBV20-1 and TRBJ2-1; D tentatively fits TRBD1 or TRBD2 (5 bases each). The CDR3 contains 12 residues. Trimming cost V 2 bases and J 8 bases, with 10 bases left between them. Looked up from germline, CDR1 is DFQATT and CDR2 is SNEGSKA (reference sequence). The CDR3 DNA sequence: TGCAGTGCTAGATCAGGGCGGGATGAGCAGTTCTTC. The encoded protein is CSARSGRDEQFF.

This clonotype was recorded at least ten times. Here the CDR3 DNA reads TGCGCCAGCAGCTTCTCTATTCCTAGCACAGATACGCAGTATTTT. Amino acid sequence: CASSFSIPSTDTQYF. V is TRBV5-1 and J is TRBJ2-3; unclear D gene. The CDR3 totals 15 residues. The germline V gene has CDR1 SGHRS and CDR2 YFSETQ. The V and J ends lost 2 bases and 0 bases respectively, with 10 bases between them. Filled out from reference TRBV5-1 and TRBJ2-3, the complete variable domain reads KAGVTQTPRYLIKTRGQQVTLSCSPISGHRSVSWYQQTPGQGLQFLFEYFSETQRNKGNFPGRFSGRQFSNSRSEMNVSTLELGDSALYLCASSFSIPSTDTQYFGPGTRLTVL.

This clonotype was detected many times. The chain is built from TRBV7-3 and TRBJ2-1, with TRBD2 identical over 7 bases. Trimming cost V 5 bases and J 1 base; bases outside gene matches: 5. The CDR3 loop spans 15 amino acids. Germline values: CDR1 SGHTA, CDR2 FQGTGA. DNA of the CDR3: TGTGCCAGCAGCCCCCGCGGGGGATCCTACAATGAGCAGTTCTTC. This encodes CASSPRGGSYNEQFF.

Many counts were recorded for this clonotype. The chain combines TRBV20-1 with TRBJ1-6; no firm D call. CDR1 and CDR2 (germline): DFQATT, SNEGSKA (reference sequence). Trimming removed 5 bases from V and 10 bases from J, with 12 bases in between. There are 12 residues in the CDR3. Here the CDR3 reads CSACGPGSPLHF. CDR3 DNA sequence: TGCAGTGCTTGCGGACCCGGCTCACCCCTCCACTTT.

This clonotype was found many times. The chain uses TRBV10-3 and TRBJ2-5, with 13 nucleotides matching TRBD2. V was clipped by 5 bases and J by 5 bases; unmatched bases: 11. CDR1 is ENHRY, CDR2 SYGVKD, per germline. The CDR3 contains 17 residues. The CDR3 here is CAISTGTSGTGRETQYF. Written as DNA, the CDR3 is TGTGCCATCAGTACCGGGACTAGCGGGACGGGCCGGGAGACCCAGTACTTC.

This clonotype occurred many times. The V and J genes are TRBV7-2 and TRBJ2-5; TRBD1 or TRBD2 may be the D gene (5 bases each). Germline CDR1 reads SGHTA; CDR2 reads FQGNSA. The V end lost 1 base, the J end lost 5 bases, and 5 bases lay between the germline ends. There are 12 residues in the CDR3. The CDR3 region has the DNA TGTGCCAGCAGCTTAGGGGACGAGACCCAGTACTTC. Protein sequence: CASSLGDETQYF.

Many counts were recorded for this clonotype. The chain joins TRBV12-3 or TRBV12-4 to TRBJ1-1, with 7 bases matching TRBD1. The ends lost 9 bases at V and 8 bases at J; junction bases unmatched: 12. The length of the CDR3 is 13 residues. In DNA form, the CDR3 reads TGTGCCAGTGCTAGACAGGGAGGGACAGAAGCTTTCTTT. Protein product: CASARQGGTEAFF.

This clonotype was observed at least ten times. The V call is TRBV20-1, the J call TRBJ2-1; 10 bases agree with TRBD2. CDR3 size: 13 residues. The junction had 3 bases not matched to a gene; V was cut back by 2 bases and J by 8 bases. CDR1 is DFQATT and CDR2 is SNEGSKA in the germline V gene (reference sequence). CDR3 sequence (DNA): TGCAGTGCTAGACTAGCGGGAGTGGATGAGCAGTTCTTC. As protein: CSARLAGVDEQFF.

This clonotype was seen many times. J is TRBJ1-4 and V is TRBV7-6; D remains ambiguous. The germline gives CDR1 SGHVS, CDR2 FNYEAQ. The CDR3 runs 16 residues. Between the trimmed V and J ends, which lost 2 bases and 2 bases, there was a span of 12 bases. CDR3 region: CASSLSPGSTNEKLFF. The CDR3 nucleotides are TGTGCCAGCAGCTTATCACCGGGGTCGACTAATGAAAAACTGTTTTTT.

This clonotype was recorded at least ten times. The V and J genes are TRBV9 and TRBJ1-6; tentative D call: TRBD1 (6 bases). This CDR3 contains 15 residues. Trimming removed 0 bases from V and 14 bases from J, with 18 bases in between. Germline V gene data show CDR1 as SGDLS and CDR2 as YYNGEE. The CDR3 is CASSVAGGAGEALHF. CDR3 bases: TGTGCCAGCAGCGTAGCTGGGGGGGCAGGTGAGGCCCTCCACTTT. Based on the CDR3 plus reference TRBV9 and TRBJ1-6, the full variable domain is DSGVTQTPKHLITATGQRVTLRCSPRSGDLSVYWYQQSLDQGLQFLIQYYNGEERAKGNILERFSAQQFPDLHSELNLSSLELGDSALYFCASSVAGGAGEALHFGNGTRLTVT.

This clonotype was counted only a few times. The chain recombines TRBV12-3 or TRBV12-4 with TRBJ2-7; tentatively, D is TRBD1 (5 bases). The CDR3 totals 13 residues. V was cut by 6 bases and J by 3 bases, with 12 bases left in between. The CDR3, as DNA: TGTGCCAGCAGAAAGGGCCAGGGCTACGAGCAGTACTTC. Amino acid sequence: CASRKGQGYEQYF.

This clonotype has just a few counts. The chain is built from TRBV7-2 and TRBJ2-1; D uncertain. The CDR3 has 14 amino acids. V gave up 8 bases and J gave up 11 bases, with 22 bases separating them. Germline V gene sequence: CDR1 SGHTA, CDR2 FQGNSA. Written as DNA, the CDR3 is TGTGCCAGCTCCCCCAACCGTAGGCCGGGTAAGCAGTTCTTC. Protein product: CASSPNRRPGKQFF.

This clonotype came up many times. This chain links TRBV6-2 or TRBV6-3 with TRBJ2-5, with a tentative D call TRBD1 (5 bases). The germline CDR1 and CDR2 sequences are MNHEY and SVGEGT. This CDR3 contains 13 residues. Deletions cut 5 bases from V and 7 bases from J, with 14 bases between. In DNA form, the CDR3 reads TGTGCCAGCAGTCAGGGATTTGATGGGACCCAGTACTTC. This sequence encodes CASSQGFDGTQYF.

This chain uses TRBV10-1 with TRBJ2-5; 8 nucleotides align to TRBD1. There are 14 residues in the CDR3. Germline values: CDR1 WNHNN, CDR2 SYGVQD (reference sequence). V lost 4 bases to trimming and J lost 5 bases; unmatched junction nucleotides: 6. CDR3 region: CASSAGQGPETQYF. The CDR3 DNA sequence: TGCGCCAGCAGTGCCGGACAGGGACCCGAGACCCAGTACTTC.

This clonotype was detected ten times or more. The CDR3 sequence is CASSATGTEKLFF. CDR3 nucleotides: TGTGCCAGCAGTGCTACCGGGACAGAAAAACTGTTTTTT. The chain has TRBV25-1 and TRBJ1-4; D possibly corresponds to TRBD1 (6 bases). There are 13 residues in the CDR3. CDR1 is MGHDK, CDR2 SYGVNS, per germline. The V end lost 4 bases, the J end lost 8 bases, and 11 bases lay between the germline ends.

This clonotype occurred many times. The chain recombines TRBV11-2 with TRBJ2-1; D possibly corresponds to TRBD1 (5 bases). The CDR3 runs 15 residues. The V end lost 5 bases, the J end lost 5 bases, and 16 bases lay between the germline ends. The germline V gene has CDR1 SGHAT and CDR2 FQNNGV. This chain's CDR3 is CASSPIGAGHNEQFF. The CDR3 DNA reads as TGTGCCAGCAGCCCGATAGGGGCTGGGCACAATGAGCAGTTCTTC.